Included here is one TCR beta chain sequence, with context. Its antigen remains unidentified. The CDR3 runs 16 residues. Germline V gives CDR1 SGHDT, CDR2 YYEEEE. V was trimmed by 0 bases and J by 1 base, leaving 12 bases between them. Clones were sequenced by immunoSEQ multiplex PCR, and TCRdb holds only the in-frame ones, with some missing. The table records 82,000 or so clones, 85% of them present only once. The time point was: week 23, last vaccination. All doses held 300 ug of mutant IDH1 20-mer peptide, with topical imiquimod. Donors had new WHO grade 3 or 4 IDH1-mutant, ATRX-lost astrocytomas. These data come from a study of a mutant IDH1 vaccine in newly diagnosed glioma. Study-wide background: The first vaccination came 4-6 weeks after radiotherapy alone, or with temozolomide cycles. An approximately 62% male, approximately 38% female split and a mean age of approximately 38 years characterized treated patients. Overall study results and limits: Evidence of vaccine-induced immune responses was documented in 85% to 95% of patients.

This chain uses TRBV5-6 with TRBJ2-3; maybe TRBD1 (6 bases). The material sequenced was PBMCs, taken from a glioma patient whose treatment included an IDH1 peptide vaccine. The TCR originated in a man aged 25-40 years with glioma. Some clones in this sample may be carry-over from other donors' samples. The CDR3 DNA sequence: TGTGCCAGCAGCTTGGTAAGGGACACTGGCACAGATACGCAGTATTTT. Translation gives CASSLVRDTGTDTQYF.